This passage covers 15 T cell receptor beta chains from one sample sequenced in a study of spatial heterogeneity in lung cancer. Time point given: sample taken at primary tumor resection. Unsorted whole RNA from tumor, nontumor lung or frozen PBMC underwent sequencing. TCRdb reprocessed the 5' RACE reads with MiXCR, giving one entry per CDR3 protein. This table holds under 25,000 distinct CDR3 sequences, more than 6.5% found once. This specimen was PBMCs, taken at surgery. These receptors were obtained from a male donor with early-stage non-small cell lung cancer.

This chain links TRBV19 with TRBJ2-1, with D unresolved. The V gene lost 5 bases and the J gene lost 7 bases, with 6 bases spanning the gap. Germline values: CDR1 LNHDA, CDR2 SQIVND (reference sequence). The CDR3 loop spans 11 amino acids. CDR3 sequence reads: CASSGPNEQFF. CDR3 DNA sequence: TGTGCCAGTAGTGGGCCTAATGAGCAGTTCTTC.

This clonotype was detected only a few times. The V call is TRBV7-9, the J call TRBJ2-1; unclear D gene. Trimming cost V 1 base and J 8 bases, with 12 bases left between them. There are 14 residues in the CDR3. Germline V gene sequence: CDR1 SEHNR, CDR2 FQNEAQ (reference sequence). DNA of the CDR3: TGTGCCAGCAGCTTAGAGGTAGCCGTCGATGAGCAGTTCTTC. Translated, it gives CASSLEVAVDEQFF.

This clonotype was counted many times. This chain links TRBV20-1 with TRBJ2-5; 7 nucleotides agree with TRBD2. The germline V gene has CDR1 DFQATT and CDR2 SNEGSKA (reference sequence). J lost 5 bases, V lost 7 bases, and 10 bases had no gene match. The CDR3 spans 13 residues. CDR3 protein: CSVPSGAGETQYF. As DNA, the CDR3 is TGCAGTGTCCCCAGCGGGGCGGGGGAGACCCAGTACTTC.

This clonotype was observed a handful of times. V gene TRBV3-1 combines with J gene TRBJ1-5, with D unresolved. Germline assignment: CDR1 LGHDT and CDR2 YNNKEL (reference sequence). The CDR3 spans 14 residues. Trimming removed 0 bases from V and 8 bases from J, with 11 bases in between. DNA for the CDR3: TGTGCCAGCAGCCAAGAGGGCCGTCGGGAGCCCCAGCATTTT. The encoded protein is CASSQEGRREPQHF.

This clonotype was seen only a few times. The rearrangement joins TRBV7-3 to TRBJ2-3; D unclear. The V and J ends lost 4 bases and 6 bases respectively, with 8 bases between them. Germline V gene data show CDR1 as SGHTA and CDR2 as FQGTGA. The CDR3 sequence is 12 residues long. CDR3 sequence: CASSSETDTQYF. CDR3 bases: TGTGCCAGCAGCTCTGAAACGGATACGCAGTATTTT.

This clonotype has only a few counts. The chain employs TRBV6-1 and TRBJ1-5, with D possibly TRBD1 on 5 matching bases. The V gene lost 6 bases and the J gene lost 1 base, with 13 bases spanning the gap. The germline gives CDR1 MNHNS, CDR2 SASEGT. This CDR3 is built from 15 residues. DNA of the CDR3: TGTGCCAGCAGCCGCAGGGAAGGAAGCAATCAGCCCCAGCATTTT. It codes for CASSRREGSNQPQHF.

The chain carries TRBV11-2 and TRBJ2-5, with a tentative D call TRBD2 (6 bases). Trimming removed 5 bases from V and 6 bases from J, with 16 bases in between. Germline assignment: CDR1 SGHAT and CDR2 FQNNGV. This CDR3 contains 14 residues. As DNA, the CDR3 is TGTGCCAGCAGCCCGACTAGGGGAGGTCAGACCCAGTACTTC. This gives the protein CASSPTRGGQTQYF. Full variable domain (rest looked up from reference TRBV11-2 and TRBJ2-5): EAGVAQSPRYKIIEKRQSVAFWCNPISGHATLYWYQQILGQGPKLLIQFQNNGVVDDSQLPKDRFSAERLKGVDSTLKIQPAKLEDSAVYLCASSPTRGGQTQYFGPGTRLLVL.

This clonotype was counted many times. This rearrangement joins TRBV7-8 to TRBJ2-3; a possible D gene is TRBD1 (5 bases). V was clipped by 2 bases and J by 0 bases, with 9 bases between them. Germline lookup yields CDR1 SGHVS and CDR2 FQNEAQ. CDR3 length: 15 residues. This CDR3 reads CASSLRGLSTDTQYF. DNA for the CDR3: TGTGCCAGCAGCTTAAGGGGCCTCAGCACAGATACGCAGTATTTT.

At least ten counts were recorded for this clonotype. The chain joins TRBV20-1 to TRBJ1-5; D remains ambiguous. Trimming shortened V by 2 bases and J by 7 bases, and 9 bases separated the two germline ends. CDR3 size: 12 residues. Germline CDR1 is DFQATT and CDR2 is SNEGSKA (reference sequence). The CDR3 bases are TGCAGTGCTAGAAGGAGTGGCCAGCCCCAGCATTTT. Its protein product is CSARRSGQPQHF.

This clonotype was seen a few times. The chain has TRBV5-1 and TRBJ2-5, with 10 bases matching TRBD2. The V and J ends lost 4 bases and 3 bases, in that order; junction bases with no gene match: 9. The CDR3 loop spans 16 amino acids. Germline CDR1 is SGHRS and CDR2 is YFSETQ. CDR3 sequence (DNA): TGCGCCAGCAGCCCTACCGGACTAGCGGTGGAAGAGACCCAGTACTTC. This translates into CASSPTGLAVEETQYF.

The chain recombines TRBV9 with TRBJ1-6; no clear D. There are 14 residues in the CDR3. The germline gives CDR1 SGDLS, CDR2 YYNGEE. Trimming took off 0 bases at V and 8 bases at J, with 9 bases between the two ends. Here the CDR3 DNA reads TGTGCCAGCAGCGTAGCCCAGACCCATTCACCCCTCCACTTT. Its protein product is CASSVAQTHSPLHF.

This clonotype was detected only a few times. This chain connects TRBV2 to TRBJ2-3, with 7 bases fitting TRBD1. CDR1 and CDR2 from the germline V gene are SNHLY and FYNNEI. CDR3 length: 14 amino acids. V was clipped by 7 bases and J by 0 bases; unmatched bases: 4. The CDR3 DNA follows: TGTGCCAGCACTAGGGACAGTAGCACAGATACGCAGTATTTT. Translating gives CASTRDSSTDTQYF.

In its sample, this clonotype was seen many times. This CDR3 reads CASSLRGYGYTF. In DNA form, the CDR3 reads TGTGCCAGCAGTTTAAGGGGCTATGGCTACACCTTC. The V call is TRBV28, the J call TRBJ1-2; D is perhaps TRBD1 (5 bases). With 2 bases removed from V and 4 bases from J, the gap between germline ends came to 5 bases. Germline V CDR1 and CDR2: MDHEN, SYDVKM. The CDR3 length is 12 residues.

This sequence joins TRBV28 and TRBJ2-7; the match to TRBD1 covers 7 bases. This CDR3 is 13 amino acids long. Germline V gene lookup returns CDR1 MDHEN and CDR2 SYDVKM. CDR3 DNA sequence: TGTGTAACTAAGGGGGCCGGATTGTACGAGCAGTACTTC. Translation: CVTKGAGLYEQYF. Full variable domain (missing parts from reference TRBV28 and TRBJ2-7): DVKVTQSSRYLVKRTGEKVFLECVQDMDHENMFWYRQDPGLGLRLIYFSYDVKMKEKGDIPEGYSVSREKKERFSLILESASTNQTSMYLCVTKGAGLYEQYFGPGTRLTVT.

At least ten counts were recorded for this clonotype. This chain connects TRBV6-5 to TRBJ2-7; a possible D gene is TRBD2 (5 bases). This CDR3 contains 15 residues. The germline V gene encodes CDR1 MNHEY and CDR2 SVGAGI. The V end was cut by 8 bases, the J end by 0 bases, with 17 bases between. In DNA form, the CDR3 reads TGTGCCAGCCGCCTCGCGGAGGAAAGCTCCTACGAGCAGTACTTC. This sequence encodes CASRLAEESSYEQYF.